These T cell receptor beta chains were read from a single sample in a study of OX40 agonist ivuxolimab in advanced cancers. The method was immunoSEQ multiplex PCR; TCRdb's version includes in-frame clones alone and lacks a portion of them. The sample consists of tens of thousands of clones, about 90% of them appearing once. This specimen was CD4+ or CD8+ T cells sorted from blood, taken in a trial of the OX40 agonist ivuxolimab. The receptors were gathered from an adult with an advanced solid tumor such as melanoma, head and neck, liver or kidney cancer. The CDR3 runs from the conserved cysteine through the conserved F or W.

J	V	CDR3
TRBJ2-7	TRBV15	CATSRDKGQISYEQYF
TRBJ2-6	TRBV30	CAWNIGANVLTF
TRBJ2-7	TRBV7-6	CASSSLLLGTGNYEQYF
TRBJ2-7	TRBV28	CASSLLAGVGEQYF
TRBJ2-5	TRBV5-3	CARTRRKQLPGTQYF
TRBJ1-4	TRBV19	CASSRTGANEKLFF
TRBJ1-2	TRBV10-2	CASSETRNNYGYTF
TRBJ2-3	TRBV7-9	CASSLAGEADTQYF
TRBJ1-4	TRBV7-2	CASSLGAAGGWEKLFF
TRBJ1-1	TRBV19	CASSPGLLNTEAFF
TRBJ2-2	TRBV7-6	CASSLAVVQGVAGELFF
TRBJ1-1	TRBV19	CASSSREAGNTEAFF
TRBJ2-7	TRBV7-6	CASSSGQGGSVEQYF
TRBJ2-7	TRBV5-1	CASSLGGLAGVYYEQYF
TRBJ2-5	TRBV5-1	CASSLDQEPYQETQYF
TRBJ2-7	TRBV30	CAGTGVTGYEQYF
TRBJ1-2	TRBV20-1	CSATSTNGYTF
TRBJ1-3	TRBV29-1	CSVVRQGGNTIYF
TRBJ2-2	TRBV2	CASRKRNRVDTGELFF
TRBJ2-3	TRBV2	CASRVAGAADTQYF
TRBJ2-7	TRBV6-6	CASSLTSGVNEQYF
TRBJ1-2	TRBV28	CASKLGGNYGYTF
TRBJ1-6	TRBV10-3	CAISEGGGDSSPLHF
TRBJ2-1	TRBV19	CASTQTSGGVYNEQFF
TRBJ2-1	TRBV7-9	CASTSNWTGPTHNEQFF
TRBJ1-1	TRBV5-6	CASSAQWGTEAFF
TRBJ1-5	TRBV7-2	CASSQGGGQPQHF
TRBJ2-7	TRBV18	CASSLRQGEGYEQYF
TRBJ1-4	TRBV18	CASSPGDVNEKLFF
TRBJ2-2	TRBV10-3	CAISESMGAVTGELFF
TRBJ2-1	TRBV5-4	CASSTASGGLEQFF
TRBJ2-1	TRBV18	CASSPGLVRGNEQFF
TRBJ2-3	TRBV21-1	CASSAGNGDRSTDTQYF
TRBJ1-2	TRBV9	CASSGSGTLHGYTF